Below, 28 T cell receptor beta chains from the same sample are listed, as sequenced in a study of blood T cells in healthy people across ages. A sample-barcoded 5' primer and a J-beta primer mix were used in a second PCR of roughly 7 to 11 cycles. MiXCR, run by TCRdb on the 5' RACE reads, gives a single entry per CDR3 protein. The sample lists 870,000 or so distinct CDR3 sequences, roughly 26% seen once, with roughly 17% in the top ten. Sequencing was carried out using blood. These receptors all come from a woman older than 75 in good health.

The chain uses TRBV7-2 and TRBJ1-6; 10 bases fit TRBD1. Germline V lookup: CDR1 SGHTA, CDR2 FQGNSA. Losses at the gene ends were 0 bases for V and 10 bases for J; bases not matched to a gene: 3. The CDR3 has 15 residues. The CDR3 protein is CASSLAGTGVSPLHF. Written as DNA, the CDR3 is TGTGCCAGCAGCTTAGCCGGGACAGGGGTATCACCCCTCCACTTT.

The chain links TRBV11-2 to TRBJ2-7; 7 bases line up with TRBD1. Trimming at V came to 1 base and at J to 3 bases, leaving 6 bases not matched to a gene. Germline V gene lookup returns CDR1 SGHAT and CDR2 FQNNGV. The CDR3 length is 15 residues. CDR3 region: CASSLVSQGVYEQYF. The CDR3 nucleotides are TGTGCCAGCAGCTTAGTTTCTCAGGGGGTCTACGAGCAGTACTTC.

On this clonotype: Being one base from a much bigger clone, this may be a read error. The genes are TRBV7-9 and TRBJ2-1, with 9 bases that match TRBD1. The CDR3 contains 15 residues. CDR1 is SEHNR, CDR2 FQNEAQ, per germline (reference sequence). CDR3 DNA: TGTGCCAGCAGCTTACCCGGGACAGGGAAGAATGAGAAGTTCTTC. This gives the protein CASSLPGTGKNEKFF. Full variable domain (missing parts from reference TRBV7-9 and TRBJ2-1): DTGVSQNPRHKITKRGQNVTFRCDPISEHNRLYWYRQTLGQGPEFLTYFQNEAQLEKSRLLSDRFSAERPKGSFSTLEIQRTEQGDSAMYLCASSLPGTGKNEKFFGPGTRLTVL.

This clonotype was seen at least ten times. The genes are TRBV28 and TRBJ2-7, with 9 bases aligning to TRBD1. The CDR3 totals 15 residues. Germline trimming cut 4 bases from V and 7 bases from J; bases unmatched to any gene: 11. Looked up from germline, CDR1 is MDHEN and CDR2 is SYDVKM. CDR3 nucleotide sequence: TGTGCCAGCAGTTCCAACAGGGGGCCTTCCTCGGAGCAGTACTTC. This gives the protein CASSSNRGPSSEQYF.

The chain uses TRBV12-3 or TRBV12-4 and TRBJ1-2; perhaps TRBD1 as D (6 bases). The germline V and J ends were trimmed by 6 bases and 13 bases, with 24 bases remaining between them. The CDR3 runs 14 residues. The CDR3 sequence: CASSPAGQPYGCTF. The DNA of the CDR3 is TGTGCCAGCAGCCCAGCCGGACAGCCCTATGGATGCACCTTC.

This clonotype was detected ten times or more. The J gene is TRBJ2-7, the V gene TRBV7-2, with D perhaps matching TRBD1 or TRBD2 (6 bases each). The germline gives CDR1 SGHTA, CDR2 FQGNSA. This CDR3 is built from 15 residues. V was trimmed by 5 bases and J by 4 bases, leaving 18 bases between them. CDR3 in DNA: TGTGCCAGCAGCCAGCGGATACAGGGAGGATACGAGCAGTACTTC. As protein: CASSQRIQGGYEQYF.

The J gene is TRBJ1-1, the V gene TRBV7-2; no clear D. The germline CDR1 and CDR2 sequences are SGHTA and FQGNSA. This CDR3 has 14 residues. V lost 2 bases to trimming and J lost 2 bases, with 9 bases between them. DNA of the CDR3: TGTGCCAGCAGCTTAAATCAGAGAAACACTGAAGCTTTCTTT. As protein: CASSLNQRNTEAFF.

The chain carries TRBV14 and TRBJ1-2; D ambiguous. V dropped 2 bases and J dropped 8 bases, with 15 bases sitting between them. CDR1 and CDR2 (germline): SGHDN, FVKESK. CDR3 length: 14 residues. The CDR3 nucleotides read TGTGCCAGCAGCCAAAACCTCGACGGGTCAGGCTACACCTTC. It is translated as CASSQNLDGSGYTF.

This clonotype was seen ten or more times. The gene calls are TRBV7-2 and TRBJ2-3; possible D gene TRBD1, 5 bases. The CDR3 length is 14 residues. Per the germline V gene, CDR1 is SGHTA and CDR2 is FQGNSA. V was shortened by 5 bases and J by 7 bases, with 16 bases between the two germline ends. For the CDR3, the DNA is TGTGCCAGCAGCAGGGCCCAGGGATTCCATACGCAGTATTTT. This translates into CASSRAQGFHTQYF. The full variable domain, in which reference TRBV7-2 and TRBJ2-3 provide the parts outside the CDR3, is GAGVSQSPSNKVTEKGKDVELRCDPISGHTALYWYRQSLGQGLEFLIYFQGNSAPDKSGLPSDRFSAERTGGSVSTLTIQRTQQEDSAVYLCASSRAQGFHTQYFGPGTRLTVL.

This chain joins TRBV11-2 and TRBJ1-4, with 12 bases lining up with TRBD1. This CDR3 is 15 amino acids long. From germline, CDR1 is SGHAT and CDR2 FQNNGV. Losses at the gene ends were 5 bases for V and 11 bases for J; bases not matched to a gene: 9. The chain's CDR3 is CASSQTGTGGEKLFF. The CDR3, as DNA: TGTGCCAGCAGCCAAACCGGGACAGGGGGCGAGAAACTGTTTTTT.

The V and J genes are TRBV11-3 and TRBJ2-1; tentative D call: TRBD1 (5 bases). CDR3 length: 13 residues. Germline assignment: CDR1 SGHNT and CDR2 YENEEA. With 4 bases removed from V and 5 bases from J, the gap between germline ends came to 9 bases. The CDR3, as DNA: TGTGCCAGCAGCTCGACAGCACACAATGAGCAGTTCTTC. Amino acids: CASSSTAHNEQFF.

DNA of the CDR3: TGTGCCAGCAGACCTCTCGCGAGGGGGGGCAACACCGGGGAGCTGTTTTTT. The encoded protein is CASRPLARGGNTGELFF. The V call is TRBV6-2 or TRBV6-3, the J call TRBJ2-2; a weak D match, TRBD2 (7 bases). Germline V gene sequence: CDR1 MNHEY, CDR2 SVGEGT. The CDR3 has 17 amino acids. Trimming pared 6 bases from V and 2 bases from J, leaving 19 bases between.

In regard to this clonotype: With a much larger clone just one base away, this may be a read error. The V call is TRBV5-1, the J call TRBJ2-1; D may be TRBD1 (5 bases). V lost 7 bases and J 2 bases, leaving 19 bases between the germline ends. The CDR3 totals 16 residues. The germline V gene encodes CDR1 SGHRS and CDR2 YFSETQ. Written as DNA, the CDR3 is TGCGCCAGCGGCCCCCCCCGGCAGGGTCCCTACAATGAGCAGTTCTTC. As protein: CASGPPRQGPYNEQFF.

This rearrangement joins TRBV6-2 or TRBV6-3 to TRBJ2-1, with 8 bases fitting TRBD1. Germline CDR1 and CDR2: MNHEY and SVGEGT. With V trimmed by 6 bases and J by 12 bases, 10 bases remained unmatched. The CDR3 is 13 amino acids. The CDR3 is CASSSSDRGRQFF. DNA for the CDR3: TGTGCCAGCAGCTCCTCCGACAGGGGTCGGCAGTTCTTC.

This clonotype has a count of ten or more. V gene TRBV29-1 combines with J gene TRBJ2-7, with D possibly being TRBD1 (7 bases). This CDR3 has 13 amino acids. Germline V gives CDR1 SQVTM, CDR2 ANQGSEA. Trimming removed 3 bases from V and 4 bases from J, with 13 bases in between. The CDR3 here is CSVETRQGYEQYF. CDR3 coding DNA: TGCAGCGTTGAGACTAGACAGGGTTACGAGCAGTACTTC.

The genes are TRBV25-1 and TRBJ2-3; 12 bases are a match to TRBD2. This CDR3 has 18 amino acids. Germline CDR1 MGHDK, CDR2 SYGVNS. V was pared by 0 bases and J by 2 bases, with 6 bases of the junction left unmatched. CDR3 protein: CASSEYLAGGNYTDTQYF. In DNA form, the CDR3 reads TGTGCCAGCAGTGAATATCTAGCGGGGGGGAATTACACAGATACGCAGTATTTT.

This clonotype was recorded a few times. The chain is built from TRBV20-1 and TRBJ2-2; D is perhaps TRBD2 (6 bases). This CDR3 has 14 amino acids. V lost 3 bases, J lost 4 bases, and 12 bases lay in between. Germline CDR1 DFQATT, CDR2 SNEGSKA (reference sequence). DNA of the CDR3: TGCAGTGCTAGTCGGGGGAGTCTCACCGGGGAGCTGTTTTTT. Amino acids: CSASRGSLTGELFF.

This clonotype was detected many times. This chain uses TRBV6-2 or TRBV6-3 with TRBJ1-2; D not resolved. CDR3 length: 12 amino acids. Trimming took off 8 bases at V and 4 bases at J, with 11 bases between the two ends. The germline gives CDR1 MNHEY, CDR2 SVGEGT. This CDR3 is CASSDAIYGYTF. CDR3 DNA sequence: TGTGCCAGCTCGGACGCCATCTATGGCTACACCTTC.

The V call is TRBV10-2, the J call TRBJ1-5, with D tentatively TRBD1 (6 bases). The CDR3 covers 14 residues. Germline V lookup: CDR1 WSHSY, CDR2 SAAADI. Trimming took 9 bases from V and 2 from J, leaving 14 bases between them. CDR3 sequence reads: CASKRGVGNQPQHF. CDR3 nucleotides: TGCGCCAGTAAGAGGGGGGTGGGCAATCAGCCCCAGCATTTT.

There are many counts of this clonotype. The J gene is TRBJ1-5, the V gene TRBV12-3 or TRBV12-4; D ambiguous. The CDR3 totals 12 residues. The V end lost 4 bases, the J end lost 4 bases, and 5 bases lay between the germline ends. The CDR3 DNA reads TGTGCCAGCAGTTCAGATAATCAGCCCCAGCATTTT. This translates into CASSSDNQPQHF.

This rearrangement joins TRBV7-2 to TRBJ2-2; 12 bases line up with TRBD1. Germline V gene sequence: CDR1 SGHTA, CDR2 FQGNSA. The CDR3 has 21 amino acids. The trim removed 0 bases at V and 1 base at J, leaving 12 bases unmatched. The CDR3 reads CASSLATGTGGPYMNTGELFF. CDR3 nucleotide sequence: TGTGCCAGCAGCTTAGCAACCGGGACAGGGGGCCCCTATATGAACACCGGGGAGCTGTTTTTT.

This clonotype was seen repeatedly, ten times or more. The rearrangement links TRBV20-1 to TRBJ2-3, with 7 bases matching TRBD2. This CDR3 is 15 amino acids long. CDR1 is DFQATT, CDR2 SNEGSKA, per germline (reference sequence). V lost 3 bases and J lost 0; bases outside the gene matches: 6. The CDR3 nucleotides are TGCAGTGCTAGGGACGGGGGGTTTAGCACAGATACGCAGTATTTT. Amino acid sequence: CSARDGGFSTDTQYF.

This clonotype occurred many times. Here the CDR3 reads CASSRPGQFNQPQHF. The CDR3 coding sequence is TGTGCCAGCAGTAGACCGGGACAGTTTAATCAGCCCCAGCATTTT. The chain employs TRBV12-3 or TRBV12-4 and TRBJ1-5, with 7 bases fitting TRBD1. The CDR3 contains 15 residues. After removal of 5 bases from V and 4 bases from J, the junction contained 8 bases not matched to a gene.

The V call is TRBV6-6, the J call TRBJ1-1; 7 bases align to TRBD1. J was trimmed by 1 base and V by 7 bases; bases with no gene match: 6. This CDR3 has 14 amino acids. Germline loops: CDR1 MNHNY, CDR2 SVGAGI (reference sequence). CDR3 region: CASTHRDRNTEAFF. The CDR3 DNA follows: TGTGCCAGCACCCACCGGGACAGGAACACTGAAGCTTTCTTT.

The rearrangement links TRBV30 to TRBJ1-2; D gene ambiguous. Germline V gives CDR1 GTSNPN, CDR2 SVGIG (reference sequence). V lost 2 bases and J 5 bases, leaving 6 bases between the germline ends. The CDR3 length is 11 residues. The CDR3 here is CAWSRQYGYTF. The CDR3 DNA sequence: TGTGCCTGGAGTAGGCAGTATGGCTACACCTTC.

This clonotype came up many times. V gene TRBV4-3 combines with J gene TRBJ1-2; D ambiguous. CDR1 is LGHNA and CDR2 is YSLEER in the germline V gene. This CDR3 contains 14 residues. V was shortened by 0 bases and J by 8 bases, with 13 bases between the two germline ends. The CDR3 spells CASSQDLGGRGYTF. CDR3 sequence (DNA): TGCGCCAGCAGCCAAGATCTCGGAGGGCGAGGCTACACCTTC.

With regard to this clonotype: This clone may be a read error of a much larger clone one base away. This chain joins TRBV5-5 and TRBJ1-2, with D perhaps matching TRBD1 (5 bases). Trimming removed 5 bases from V and 1 base from J, with 15 bases in between. The CDR3 extends over 15 amino acids. The germline CDR1 and CDR2 sequences are SGHKS and YYEKEE (reference sequence). The CDR3: CASSSGRGYNYGYTF. The DNA for the CDR3 is TGTGCCAGCAGTTCCGGACGGGGGTATAACTATGGCTACACCTTC.

The genes are TRBV25-1 and TRBJ2-5, with TRBD2 matching 7 bases. The CDR3 consists of 15 residues. Trimming removed 4 bases from V and 2 bases from J; junction bases left unmatched: 7. Germline lookup yields CDR1 MGHDK and CDR2 SYGVNS. This CDR3 is CASSARRDYQETQYF. For the CDR3, the DNA is TGTGCCAGCAGTGCACGGCGGGACTATCAAGAGACCCAGTACTTC.